The rows below give T cell receptor beta chains drawn from one sample of a study of beta chain features in type 1 diabetes. The data were produced by immunoSEQ multiplex PCR, yet TCRdb's version contains in-frame clones alone and is incomplete. The repertoire includes about 370,000 clones, about 15% of them detected once, and around 0.02% sits in the top ten. Sequencing was performed on naive CD4+ T cells from blood. The receptors were sampled from a woman younger than 30 in good health. CDR3s include the opening cysteine and the closing phenylalanine or tryptophan.

TRBV7-2	CASTGGYGYTF
TRBV27	CASSLRQILGTEAFF
TRBV9	CASSVATSRYQETQYF
TRBV2	CASSTTSGRGTEQFF
TRBV2	CASSEEAVKQYF
TRBV6-1	CASSGGLAVLRNEQFF
TRBV6-5	CASSFVPGVRETQYF
TRBV29-1	CSVAWKLAGGNNEQFF
TRBV27	CASSSTGSYEQYF
TRBV5-8	CASSLARYSHRQNEQFF
TRBV5-1	CASSLGQYGTDTQYF
TRBV6-5	CASSTSLRSVNEQFF
TRBV25-1	CASSTYRNTGELFF
TRBV14	CASSQGRPGHGYEQYF
TRBV29-1	CSVGSGQANQPQHF
TRBV5-1	CASSLGLAGRGQETQYF
TRBV30	CAWTSTGLLNQPQHF
TRBV5-1	CASNLGHSYEQYF
TRBV29-1	CSVPNPGQTSTDTQYF
TRBV6-6	CASSSPTGGNYGYTF